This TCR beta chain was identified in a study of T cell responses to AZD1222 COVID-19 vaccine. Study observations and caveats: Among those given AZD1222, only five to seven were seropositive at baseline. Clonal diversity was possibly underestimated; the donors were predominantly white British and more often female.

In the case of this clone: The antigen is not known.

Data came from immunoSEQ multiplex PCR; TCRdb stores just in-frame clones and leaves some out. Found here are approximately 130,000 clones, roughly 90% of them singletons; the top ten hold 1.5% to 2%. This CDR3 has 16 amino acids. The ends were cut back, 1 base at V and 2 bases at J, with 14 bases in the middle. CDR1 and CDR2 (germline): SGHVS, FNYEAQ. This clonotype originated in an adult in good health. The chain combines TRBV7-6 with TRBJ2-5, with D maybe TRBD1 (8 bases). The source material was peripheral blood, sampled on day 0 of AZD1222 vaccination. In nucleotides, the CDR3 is TGTGCCAGCAGCTTAGGGACAGGGAGGGGGCAAGAGACCCAGTACTTC. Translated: CASSLGTGRGQETQYF.